A single sample is the source of the 25 T cell receptor beta chains below, sequenced in a study of T cell clones after liver transplantation (dated by TCRdb to 2018 to 2020). To prepare the library, the immunoSEQ multiplex PCR assay was applied. Here the immuneACCESS table is served through TCRdb, limited to in-frame sequences with V and J called. Missing clones are a known gap in these copies; in checked studies unresolved V genes cover under half, and the rest lacks a known reason. Present in this sample are 15,000 to 20,000 clones, more than 70% of which were seen just once. Together, the top ten hold roughly 35% of the sample. Sample: CD8+ T cells from blood, taken around 50 months after liver transplant. Receptor source: a human patient who received a liver transplant. In patients who had a transplant, some T cells may come from the graft donor.

V is TRBV5-1 and J is TRBJ2-2, with unresolved D. Trimming pared 2 bases from V and 7 bases from J, leaving 6 bases between. This CDR3 has 12 residues. Germline V gives CDR1 SGHRS, CDR2 YFSETQ. DNA for the CDR3: TGCGCCAGCAGCTTCTCCAACGGGGAGCTGTTTTTT. Residues: CASSFSNGELFF.

The V gene is TRBV19, the J gene TRBJ1-2, with TRBD1 identical over 9 bases. V shed 7 bases, J shed 4 bases, and the junction held 13 bases outside the gene matches. CDR3 length: 16 residues. The germline V gene has CDR1 LNHDA and CDR2 SQIVND (reference sequence). In DNA form, the CDR3 reads TGTGCCAGTATCGAGGACAGGGGTGAGCTAGGCTATGGCTACACCTTC. This sequence encodes CASIEDRGELGYGYTF. The full variable domain, in which reference TRBV19 and TRBJ1-2 provide the parts outside the CDR3, is DGGITQSPKYLFRKEGQNVTLSCEQNLNHDAMYWYRQDPGQGLRLIYYSQIVNDFQKGDIAEGYSVSREKKESFPLTVTSAQKNPTAFYLCASIEDRGELGYGYTFGSGTRLTVV.

The rearrangement links TRBV29-1 to TRBJ2-3, with 9 bases aligning to TRBD2. Germline loops: CDR1 SQVTM, CDR2 ANQGSEA. The CDR3 sequence is 13 residues long. J was trimmed by 3 bases and V by 7 bases; bases with no gene match: 5. The chain's CDR3 is CSAGSGRTDTQYF. The CDR3 bases are TGCAGCGCCGGAAGCGGGAGGACAGATACGCAGTATTTT.

V is TRBV6-5 and J is TRBJ2-7; 8 nucleotides match TRBD1. This CDR3 is built from 14 residues. The ends lost 0 bases at V and 5 bases at J; junction bases unmatched: 3. CDR1 is MNHEY, CDR2 SVGAGI, per germline. CDR3 sequence (DNA): TGTGCCAGCAGTTACTCGGACAGGGAACACGAGCAGTACTTC. Its protein product is CASSYSDREHEQYF.

This rearrangement joins TRBV9 to TRBJ2-7, with D hard to call. Trimming took 3 bases from V and 2 from J, leaving 9 bases between them. CDR3 size: 13 residues. CDR1 SGDLS and CDR2 YYNGEE come from the germline V gene. This CDR3 reads CASSDAGTYEQYF. CDR3 nucleotide sequence: TGTGCCAGCAGCGACGCAGGCACCTACGAGCAGTACTTC.

The chain combines TRBV4-1 with TRBJ2-5; a weak D match, TRBD1 (6 bases). V was shortened by 3 bases and J by 5 bases, with 13 bases between the two germline ends. Germline CDR1 reads MGHRA; CDR2 reads YSYEKL. This CDR3 region has 14 residues. The CDR3 DNA follows: TGCGCCAGCAGCCAGGACCTCAGGGGTGAGACCCAGTACTTC. The encoded protein is CASSQDLRGETQYF.

V and J are TRBV9 and TRBJ2-3; D remains ambiguous. V was clipped by 0 bases and J by 3 bases, with 8 bases between them. The CDR3 loop spans 14 amino acids. Germline loops: CDR1 SGDLS, CDR2 YYNGEE. The CDR3 region has the DNA TGTGCCAGCAGCGTAGATCGGGCAACAGATACGCAGTATTTT. Encoded protein: CASSVDRATDTQYF.

The chain uses TRBV12-5 and TRBJ1-5, with no clear D. In germline, CDR1 is LGHNT, CDR2 FRNRAP. The CDR3 spans 15 residues. Trimming removed 5 bases at V and 0 bases at J, with 11 bases between. In DNA, the CDR3 is TGTGCTAGTGGTCTGCATTTTGATAGCAATCAGCCCCAGCATTTT. Protein product: CASGLHFDSNQPQHF.

The chain has TRBV10-3 and TRBJ1-4; 7 positions match TRBD1. Germline CDR1 and CDR2: ENHRY and SYGVKD. This CDR3 contains 13 residues. Losses at the gene ends were 4 bases for V and 8 bases for J; bases not matched to a gene: 4. The DNA for the CDR3 is TGTGCCATCAGTGCAGGGGGGGACGAAAAACTGTTTTTT. Residues: CAISAGGDEKLFF.

The chain employs TRBV7-9 and TRBJ2-7; TRBD1 matches at 11 bases. The CDR3 contains 15 residues. The V segment lost 3 bases and the J segment 2 bases; nucleotides outside the gene matches: 3. Germline values: CDR1 SEHNR, CDR2 FQNEAQ (reference sequence). CDR3 amino acids: CASSLGTGGPYEQYF. The DNA of the CDR3 is TGTGCCAGCAGCTTGGGGACAGGGGGACCCTACGAGCAGTACTTC.

V gene TRBV6-5 combines with J gene TRBJ2-1; D ambiguous. V shed 4 bases and J shed 0 bases, with 10 bases lying between them. The CDR3 length is 15 residues. Germline CDR1 MNHEY, CDR2 SVGAGI. The CDR3, as DNA: TGTGCCAGCAGTTCCGGCAGTAGCTCCTACAATGAGCAGTTCTTC. Translation gives CASSSGSSSYNEQFF.

This clone appeared once. The J gene is TRBJ2-1, the V gene TRBV5-6; 10 bases are a match to TRBD2. CDR1 SGHDT and CDR2 YYEEEE come from the germline V gene. V gave up 5 bases and J gave up 5 bases; unmatched junction bases: 7. The CDR3 loop spans 15 amino acids. The CDR3 region is CASSLSGRVNNEQFF. In nucleotides, the CDR3 is TGTGCCAGCAGTTTAAGCGGGAGGGTTAACAATGAGCAGTTCTTC.

The chain joins TRBV6-1 to TRBJ1-5; weak D call: TRBD1 (5 bases). This CDR3 has 14 residues. The germline V gene encodes CDR1 MNHNS and CDR2 SASEGT. Deletions cut 3 bases from V and 6 bases from J, with 12 bases between. The CDR3, as DNA: TGTGCCAGCAGTGATTTCAGGGAGGGTCAGCCCCAGCATTTT. Protein product: CASSDFREGQPQHF.

Only one count was recorded for this clone. This sequence joins TRBV30 and TRBJ1-5; 8 nucleotides align to TRBD1. J gave up 3 bases and V 8 bases, and 6 bases lay outside the gene matches. Germline V gene data show CDR1 as GTSNPN and CDR2 as SVGIG (reference sequence). The CDR3 sequence is 13 residues long. The CDR3 DNA sequence: TGTGCCCGCCGGACAGGGTTCAATCAGCCCCAGCATTTT. This sequence encodes CARRTGFNQPQHF.

The V call is TRBV9, the J call TRBJ2-3; the match to TRBD2 covers 12 bases. The CDR3 runs 17 residues. After removal of 3 bases from V and 4 bases from J, the junction contained 9 bases not matched to a gene. Per germline, CDR1 SGDLS and CDR2 YYNGEE. CDR3 protein: CASSGSTSGRPSDTQYF. Here the CDR3 DNA reads TGTGCCAGCAGCGGGTCGACTAGCGGGAGACCCTCAGATACGCAGTATTTT. Looking up the rest from reference TRBV9 and TRBJ2-3 gives the full variable domain: DSGVTQTPKHLITATGQRVTLRCSPRSGDLSVYWYQQSLDQGLQFLIQYYNGEERAKGNILERFSAQQFPDLHSELNLSSLELGDSALYFCASSGSTSGRPSDTQYFGPGTRLTVL.

The chain employs TRBV27 and TRBJ2-5; tentative D call: TRBD2 (7 bases). The CDR3 covers 12 residues. V shed 9 bases and J shed 5 bases, with 13 bases lying between them. Germline assignment: CDR1 MNHEY and CDR2 SMNVEV (reference sequence). The CDR3 spells CASTGGGETQYF. CDR3 coding DNA: TGTGCCAGTACGGGGGGCGGGGAGACCCAGTACTTC.

This clone was counted only a few times. The rearrangement uses TRBV7-9 and TRBJ1-2, with D uncertain. V gave up 1 base and J gave up 4 bases, with 10 bases separating them. The CDR3 runs 14 residues. CDR1 and CDR2 from the germline V gene are SEHNR and FQNEAQ (reference sequence). This CDR3 reads CASSLGQFPYGYTF. CDR3 DNA: TGTGCCAGCAGCTTAGGGCAGTTTCCCTATGGCTACACCTTC. Filled out from reference TRBV7-9 and TRBJ1-2, the complete variable domain reads DTGVSQNPRHKITKRGQNVTFRCDPISEHNRLYWYRQTLGQGPEFLTYFQNEAQLEKSRLLSDRFSAERPKGSFSTLEIQRTEQGDSAMYLCASSLGQFPYGYTFGSGTRLTVV.

V usage is TRBV7-9 and J usage is TRBJ2-1; D unresolved. V dropped 5 bases and J dropped 0 bases, with 5 bases sitting between them. The germline gives CDR1 SEHNR, CDR2 FQNEAQ (reference sequence). This CDR3 region has 13 residues. This CDR3 is CASSASSYNEQFF. The CDR3 nucleotides read TGTGCCAGCAGCGCAAGCTCCTACAATGAGCAGTTCTTC.

This rearrangement joins TRBV6-5 to TRBJ1-3, with unresolved D. The CDR3 contains 15 residues. V was cut by 4 bases and J by 2 bases, with 12 bases left in between. CDR1 and CDR2 from the germline V gene are MNHEY and SVGAGI. The CDR3: CASSSGWGTGNTIYF. CDR3 bases: TGTGCCAGCAGTTCGGGTTGGGGAACTGGAAACACCATATATTTT.

This clone appeared a few times. V usage is TRBV7-6 and J usage is TRBJ1-2, with 7 bases lining up with TRBD1. Germline lookup yields CDR1 SGHVS and CDR2 FNYEAQ. The CDR3 has 13 residues. Trimming removed 5 bases from V and 13 bases from J; junction bases left unmatched: 13. CDR3 bases: TGTGCCAGCAGCATGTTGACAGGGAGCCTGATCACCTTC. It encodes CASSMLTGSLITF.

V usage is TRBV5-7 and J usage is TRBJ2-1; D gene uncertain. TRBV5-7 is reported as an ORF; its role is uncertain. The V gene lost 5 bases and the J gene lost 8 bases, with 8 bases spanning the gap. This CDR3 has 11 residues. The CDR3 sequence is CASSYPDEQFF. As DNA, the CDR3 is TGTGCCAGCAGTTACCCGGATGAGCAGTTCTTC.

The rearrangement uses TRBV2 and TRBJ1-2, with 8 positions matching TRBD1. This CDR3 is 15 amino acids long. After removal of 4 bases from V and 0 bases from J, the junction contained 4 bases not matched to a gene. The germline V gene encodes CDR1 SNHLY and CDR2 FYNNEI. As DNA, the CDR3 is TGTGCCAGCAGTGTAGAACAGGGGGCTAACTATGGCTACACCTTC. It encodes CASSVEQGANYGYTF.

The chain combines TRBV10-3 with TRBJ1-4, with D perhaps matching TRBD1 (6 bases). The CDR3 consists of 15 residues. Germline V gene lookup returns CDR1 ENHRY and CDR2 SYGVKD. Trimming cost V 0 bases and J 7 bases, with 12 bases left between them. CDR3 coding DNA: TGTGCCATCAGTGAGTCGGGGGGCGCGAGTGAAAAACTGTTTTTT. It yields the protein CAISESGGASEKLFF.

This clone was detected a few times. The V call is TRBV4-2, the J call TRBJ1-5; D gene ambiguous. CDR1 LGHNA and CDR2 YNFKEQ come from the germline V gene. The V gene lost 0 bases and the J gene lost 0 bases, with 9 bases spanning the gap. This CDR3 has 16 residues. The CDR3 nucleotides are TGTGCCAGCAGCCAAGAGGTGGCAGATAGCAATCAGCCCCAGCATTTT. It translates to CASSQEVADSNQPQHF.

This chain connects TRBV6-1 to TRBJ2-7, with D perhaps TRBD1 (5 bases). With 6 bases removed from V and 2 bases from J, the gap between germline ends came to 17 bases. Germline V gene lookup returns CDR1 MNHNS and CDR2 SASEGT. The CDR3 length is 15 residues. The CDR3 nucleotides read TGTGCCAGCAGCCAAAGGCCAGGGTGGGCCTACGAGCAGTACTTC. It translates to CASSQRPGWAYEQYF.